The rows below give T cell receptor beta chains drawn from one sample of a study of blood T cell repertoires in COVID-19. The repertoire was sequenced with immunoSEQ multiplex PCR; TCRdb's copy has only in-frame clones and lacks some. The sample has 250,000 or so clones; more than 70% are singletons. Sequencing was done on a sample of peripheral blood. The receptors were gathered from a man older than 75 with acute or convalescent COVID-19. Both conserved end residues are part of each CDR3. The order of the fields is clone size, D gene, J gene, V gene, CDR3 protein, CDR3 DNA. A D gene is named only where the DNA matches it firmly. Clone size appears in some rows only: once, few, many, or a class for an expanded clone.

clone size: .
D gene: TRBD1
J gene: TRBJ2-2
V gene: TRBV12-5
CDR3 protein: CASGSHQGAGELFF
CDR3 DNA: TGTGCTAGTGGTTCCCATCAGGGGGCCGGGGAGCTGTTTTTT

clone size: .
D gene: TRBD1
J gene: TRBJ1-1
V gene: TRBV28
CDR3 protein: CASTPGGAVTEAFF
CDR3 DNA: TGTGCCAGCACCCCAGGGGGCGCGGTCACTGAAGCTTTCTTT

clone size: .
D gene: .
J gene: TRBJ2-5
V gene: TRBV11-2
CDR3 protein: CASSFGRGGADVETQYF
CDR3 DNA: TGTGCCAGCAGCTTTGGCAGGGGAGGGGCTGATGTGGAGACCCAGTACTTC

clone size: .
D gene: .
J gene: TRBJ1-1
V gene: TRBV6-1
CDR3 protein: CASSEDEWLGAGKNTEAFF
CDR3 DNA: TGTGCCAGCAGTGAAGACGAGTGGCTAGGGGCAGGCAAGAACACTGAAGCTTTCTTT

clone size: .
D gene: .
J gene: TRBJ1-1
V gene: TRBV12-3/TRBV12-4
CDR3 protein: CASIITGEAFF
CDR3 DNA: TGTGCCAGCATCATCACGGGTGAAGCTTTCTTT

clone size: once
D gene: TRBD2
J gene: TRBJ2-7
V gene: TRBV28
CDR3 protein: CASTQGGRASYEQYF
CDR3 DNA: TGTGCCAGCACCCAAGGCGGGAGGGCGTCCTACGAGCAGTACTTC

clone size: once
D gene: .
J gene: TRBJ2-7
V gene: TRBV6-5
CDR3 protein: CASTSRQYVGKQYF
CDR3 DNA: TGTGCCAGCACCTCGAGGCAGTACGTTGGCAAGCAGTACTTC

clone size: few
D gene: .
J gene: TRBJ2-2
V gene: TRBV29-1
CDR3 protein: CSVGGGAGELFF
CDR3 DNA: TGCAGCGTTGGAGGCGGAGCCGGGGAGCTGTTTTTT

clone size: .
D gene: TRBD1
J gene: TRBJ2-7
V gene: TRBV10-3
CDR3 protein: CAVSGTGGEQYF
CDR3 DNA: TGTGCCGTGAGCGGGACAGGGGGAGAGCAGTACTTC

clone size: once
D gene: TRBD2
J gene: TRBJ2-2
V gene: TRBV11-2
CDR3 protein: CASSLGVAGGRTGELFF
CDR3 DNA: TGTGCCAGCAGCCTCGGGGTAGCGGGAGGTCGGACCGGGGAGCTGTTTTTT

clone size: .
D gene: .
J gene: TRBJ2-2
V gene: TRBV6-4
CDR3 protein: CASSETHGVTGELFF
CDR3 DNA: TGTGCCAGCAGTGAGACCCACGGGGTCACCGGGGAGCTGTTTTTT

clone size: .
D gene: .
J gene: TRBJ1-6
V gene: TRBV2
CDR3 protein: CARREVRSDSPLHF
CDR3 DNA: TGTGCCAGGAGGGAAGTGAGATCCGATTCACCCCTCCACTTT

clone size: .
D gene: TRBD1
J gene: TRBJ2-2
V gene: TRBV9
CDR3 protein: CASSAHRPTGGTGELFF
CDR3 DNA: TGTGCCAGCAGCGCCCACCGGCCGACAGGGGGCACCGGGGAGCTGTTTTTT

clone size: .
D gene: TRBD1
J gene: TRBJ2-1
V gene: TRBV28
CDR3 protein: CASSPPGGYNEQFF
CDR3 DNA: TGTGCCAGCAGTCCCCCAGGGGGCTATAATGAGCAGTTCTTC

clone size: once
D gene: TRBD2
J gene: TRBJ2-5
V gene: TRBV4-1
CDR3 protein: CASSSGGETQYF
CDR3 DNA: TGCGCCAGCAGTAGCGGGGGTGAGACCCAGTACTTC

clone size: .
D gene: TRBD2
J gene: TRBJ2-7
V gene: TRBV7-8
CDR3 protein: CASSLGRTSGRLKYYEQYF
CDR3 DNA: TGTGCCAGCAGCTTAGGGAGGACTAGCGGGAGGCTAAAATACTACGAGCAGTACTTC

clone size: .
D gene: TRBD2
J gene: TRBJ2-1
V gene: TRBV28
CDR3 protein: CASSSLAGGYNEQFF
CDR3 DNA: TGTGCCAGCAGTTCACTGGCGGGAGGGTATAATGAGCAGTTCTTC